The 11 T cell receptor beta chains presented below share a single source sample, sequenced in a study of T-cell reconstitution after alpha-beta-depleted transplantation in children. For TCRbeta, the library was prepared with unique molecular identifiers. One entry per CDR3 protein results from TCRdb running MiXCR on the PCR reads. The sample includes fewer than 550,000 distinct CDR3 sequences, roughly 10% of them seen just once. Material: PBMCs, mostly from graft donor cells, obtained 180 days after TCRalphabeta/CD19-depleted stem cell transplant. The source of these receptors is a female patient between 2 and 15 years old who had a stem cell transplant for aplastic anemia, so the T cells may come from the graft donor.

This chain links TRBV27 with TRBJ2-7; 9 bases align to TRBD2. The CDR3 runs 16 residues. V trimming: 2 bases; J trimming: 4 bases; junction bases outside the gene matches: 9. Germline lookup yields CDR1 MNHEY and CDR2 SMNVEV (reference sequence). The CDR3 reads CASSLAGGVPGYEQYF. CDR3 DNA sequence: TGTGCCAGCAGTTTAGCGGGAGGGGTTCCGGGGTACGAGCAGTACTTC.

J is TRBJ2-3 and V is TRBV19; 8 positions match TRBD2. The germline V gene has CDR1 LNHDA and CDR2 SQIVND (reference sequence). The CDR3 has 17 residues. With V trimmed by 7 bases and J by 0 bases, 12 bases remained unmatched. CDR3 nucleotides: TGTGCCAGTACCGTTCCCTCGACTAGCGTAAGCACAGATACGCAGTATTTT. Encoded protein: CASTVPSTSVSTDTQYF. The variable domain in full, with the rest retrieved from reference TRBV19 and TRBJ2-3, is DGGITQSPKYLFRKEGQNVTLSCEQNLNHDAMYWYRQDPGQGLRLIYYSQIVNDFQKGDIAEGYSVSREKKESFPLTVTSAQKNPTAFYLCASTVPSTSVSTDTQYFGPGTRLTVL.

This sequence joins TRBV11-1 and TRBJ2-2; maybe TRBD1 (5 bases). From germline, CDR1 is SGHAT and CDR2 FQDESV (reference sequence). V was pared by 3 bases and J by 6 bases, with 23 bases between. The CDR3 has 18 amino acids. CDR3 protein: CASSLIATGGPGSGELFF. CDR3 DNA: TGTGCCAGCAGCTTGATCGCCACAGGCGGACCGGGTTCCGGGGAGCTGTTTTTT.

The chain carries TRBV7-9 and TRBJ2-1; TRBD2 agrees at 9 bases. V lost 5 bases and J lost 4; bases outside the gene matches: 9. Germline values: CDR1 SEHNR, CDR2 FQNEAQ (reference sequence). CDR3 size: 16 residues. The CDR3 DNA is TGTGCCAGCAGCCGCCTACTGGCGGGAGGGTACAATGAGCAGTTCTTC. It encodes CASSRLLAGGYNEQFF.

This clonotype was seen a few times. This chain connects TRBV7-2 to TRBJ1-1; no reliable D call. The CDR3 is made up of 14 amino acids. V lost 2 bases, J lost 1 base, and 8 bases lay in between. Germline values: CDR1 SGHTA, CDR2 FQGNSA. The CDR3 sequence: CASSLMWGNTEAFF. DNA of the CDR3: TGTGCCAGCAGCTTAATGTGGGGGAACACTGAAGCTTTCTTT.

This clonotype has at least ten counts. The rearrangement joins TRBV5-6 to TRBJ2-7; 11 bases align to TRBD2. The V gene's germline CDR1 is SGHDT and CDR2 YYEEEE. There are 16 residues in the CDR3. J gave up 0 bases and V 2 bases, and 4 bases lay outside the gene matches. CDR3: CASSFMGLAASYEQYF. CDR3 nucleotide sequence: TGTGCCAGCAGCTTCATGGGACTAGCGGCCTCCTACGAGCAGTACTTC. The full variable domain, in which reference TRBV5-6 and TRBJ2-7 provide the parts outside the CDR3, is DAGVTQSPTHLIKTRGQQVTLRCSPKSGHDTVSWYQQALGQGPQFIFQYYEEEERQRGNFPDRFSGHQFPNYSSELNVNALLLGDSALYLCASSFMGLAASYEQYFGPGTRLTVT.

This clonotype was detected only a few times. The rearrangement uses TRBV5-1 and TRBJ2-5; 11 bases agree with TRBD2. The CDR3 covers 16 residues. Germline loops: CDR1 SGHRS, CDR2 YFSETQ. Unmatched junction bases numbered 10, after V lost 4 bases and J lost 5 bases. The CDR3 sequence: CASSGSGRAGLETQYF. CDR3 bases: TGCGCCAGCAGCGGTAGCGGGAGGGCCGGCTTGGAGACCCAGTACTTC.

This clonotype was found many times. The chain couples TRBV7-2 to TRBJ1-6; D gene uncertain. Looked up from germline, CDR1 is SGHTA and CDR2 is FQGNSA. The CDR3 length is 12 residues. Trimming took off 4 bases at V and 9 bases at J, with 7 bases between the two ends. Here the CDR3 reads CASSSRSSPLHF. Here the CDR3 DNA reads TGTGCCAGCAGCTCCCGTTCTTCACCCCTCCACTTT. Together with reference TRBV7-2 and TRBJ1-6, the CDR3 gives the full variable domain: GAGVSQSPSNKVTEKGKDVELRCDPISGHTALYWYRQSLGQGLEFLIYFQGNSAPDKSGLPSDRFSAERTGGSVSTLTIQRTQQEDSAVYLCASSSRSSPLHFGNGTRLTVT.

The rearrangement uses TRBV20-1 and TRBJ2-1, with TRBD2 matching over 11 bases. The CDR3 has 15 residues. Germline V gene lookup returns CDR1 DFQATT and CDR2 SNEGSKA (reference sequence). This chain's CDR3 is CKGDAGTSGNNEQFF. CDR3 nucleotides: TGCAAAGGAGACGCCGGGACTAGCGGTAACAATGAGCAGTTCTTC.

The chain employs TRBV10-3 and TRBJ1-2, with 7 bases matching TRBD1. After removal of 2 bases from V and 0 bases from J, the junction contained 6 bases not matched to a gene. Germline CDR1 is ENHRY and CDR2 is SYGVKD. The CDR3 is 16 residues long. The CDR3 sequence: CAISEADGTANYGYTF. The DNA for the CDR3 is TGTGCCATCAGTGAGGCGGACGGGACAGCTAACTATGGCTACACCTTC.

This clonotype was seen ten or more times. This sequence joins TRBV28 and TRBJ1-5; 9 positions agree with TRBD1. This CDR3 is 15 amino acids long. V shed 6 bases, J shed 5 bases, and the junction held 8 bases outside the gene matches. Germline V gene lookup returns CDR1 MDHEN and CDR2 SYDVKM. The CDR3 spells CASRPGTGWDQPQHF. In DNA, the CDR3 is TGTGCCAGCAGACCCGGGACAGGGTGGGATCAGCCCCAGCATTTT.